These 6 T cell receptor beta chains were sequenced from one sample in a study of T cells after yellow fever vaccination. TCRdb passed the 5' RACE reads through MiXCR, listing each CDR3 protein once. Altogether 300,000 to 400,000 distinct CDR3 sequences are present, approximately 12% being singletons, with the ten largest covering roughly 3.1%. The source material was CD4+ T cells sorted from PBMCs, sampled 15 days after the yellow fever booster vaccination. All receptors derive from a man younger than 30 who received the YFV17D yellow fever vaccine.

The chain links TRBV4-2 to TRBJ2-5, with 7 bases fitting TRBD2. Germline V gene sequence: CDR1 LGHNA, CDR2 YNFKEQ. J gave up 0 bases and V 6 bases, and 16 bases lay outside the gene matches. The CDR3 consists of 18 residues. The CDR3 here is CASSLAGPGGSYQETQYF. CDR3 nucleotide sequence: TGTGCCAGCAGTCTCGCAGGACCGGGGGGTTCCTACCAAGAGACCCAGTACTTC.

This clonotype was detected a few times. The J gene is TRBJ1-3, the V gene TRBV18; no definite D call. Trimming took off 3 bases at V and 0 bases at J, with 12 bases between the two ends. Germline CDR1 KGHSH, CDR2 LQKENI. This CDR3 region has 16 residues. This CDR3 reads CASSPNSRFSGNTIYF. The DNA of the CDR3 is TGTGCCAGCTCACCGAACTCCAGATTCTCTGGAAACACCATATATTTT.

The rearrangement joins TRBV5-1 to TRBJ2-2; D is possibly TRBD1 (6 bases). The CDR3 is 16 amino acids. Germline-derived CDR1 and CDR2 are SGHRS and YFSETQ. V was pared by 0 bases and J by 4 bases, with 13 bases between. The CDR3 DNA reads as TGCGCCAGCAGCTTGGCCTCAGGGGAACTCACCGGGGAGCTGTTTTTT. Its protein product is CASSLASGELTGELFF.

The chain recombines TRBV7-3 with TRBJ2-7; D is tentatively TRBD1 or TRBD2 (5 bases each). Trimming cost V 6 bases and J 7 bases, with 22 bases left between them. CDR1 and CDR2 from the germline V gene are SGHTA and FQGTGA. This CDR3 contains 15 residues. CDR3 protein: CASRESGTRGGEQYF. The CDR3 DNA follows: TGTGCCAGCAGGGAGTCTGGGACGAGAGGCGGAGAGCAGTACTTC.

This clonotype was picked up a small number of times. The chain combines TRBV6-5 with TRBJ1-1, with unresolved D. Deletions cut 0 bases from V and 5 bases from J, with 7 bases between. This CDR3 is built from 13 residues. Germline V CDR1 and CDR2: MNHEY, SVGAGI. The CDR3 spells CASSYSAWTEAFF. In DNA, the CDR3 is TGTGCCAGCAGTTACTCTGCATGGACTGAAGCTTTCTTT.

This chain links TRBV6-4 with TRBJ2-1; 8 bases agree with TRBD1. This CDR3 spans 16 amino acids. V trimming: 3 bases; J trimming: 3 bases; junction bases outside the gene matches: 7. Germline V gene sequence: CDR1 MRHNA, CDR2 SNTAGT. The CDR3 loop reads CASSERQGIGYNEQFF. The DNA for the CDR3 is TGTGCCAGCAGTGAACGACAGGGGATAGGCTACAATGAGCAGTTCTTC.